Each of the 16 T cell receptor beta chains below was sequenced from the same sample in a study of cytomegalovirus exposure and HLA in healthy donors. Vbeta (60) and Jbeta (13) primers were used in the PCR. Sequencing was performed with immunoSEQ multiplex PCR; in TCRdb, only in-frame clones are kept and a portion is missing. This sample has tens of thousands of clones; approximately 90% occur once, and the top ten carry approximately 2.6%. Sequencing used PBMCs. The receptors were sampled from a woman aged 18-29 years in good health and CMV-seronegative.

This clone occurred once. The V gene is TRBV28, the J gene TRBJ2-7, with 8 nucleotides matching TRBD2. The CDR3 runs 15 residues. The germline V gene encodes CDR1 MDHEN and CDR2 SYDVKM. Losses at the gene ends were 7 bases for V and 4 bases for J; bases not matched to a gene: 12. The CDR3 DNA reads TGTGCCAGCATTCGTTGGCGGGGGGCTGGGTACGAGCAGTACTTC. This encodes CASIRWRGAGYEQYF.

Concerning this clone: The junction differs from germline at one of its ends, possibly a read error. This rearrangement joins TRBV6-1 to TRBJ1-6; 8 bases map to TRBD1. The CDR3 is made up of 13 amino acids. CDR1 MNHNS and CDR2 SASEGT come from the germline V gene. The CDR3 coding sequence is TGCGCCAGCAGTGGACAGGGCGGTTCACCCCTCCACTTT. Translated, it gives CASSGQGGSPLHF.

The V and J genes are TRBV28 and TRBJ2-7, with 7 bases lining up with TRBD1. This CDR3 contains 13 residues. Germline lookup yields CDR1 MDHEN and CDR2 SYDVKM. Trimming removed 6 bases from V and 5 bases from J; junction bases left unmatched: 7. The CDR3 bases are TGTGCCAGCAGCCCCGGACAGGTCCACGAGCAGTACTTC. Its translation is CASSPGQVHEQYF.

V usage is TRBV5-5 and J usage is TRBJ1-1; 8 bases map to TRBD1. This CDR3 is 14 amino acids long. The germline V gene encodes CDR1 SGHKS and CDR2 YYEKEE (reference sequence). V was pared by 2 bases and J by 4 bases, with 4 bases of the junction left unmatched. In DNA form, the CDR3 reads TGTGCCAGCAGCTTAGTGGACAGGGTCACTGAAGCTTTCTTT. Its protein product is CASSLVDRVTEAFF. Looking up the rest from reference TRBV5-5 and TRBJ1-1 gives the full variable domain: DAGVTQSPTHLIKTRGQQVTLRCSPISGHKSVSWYQQVLGQGPQFIFQYYEKEERGRGNFPDRFSARQFPNYSSELNVNALLLGDSALYLCASSLVDRVTEAFFGQGTRLTVV.

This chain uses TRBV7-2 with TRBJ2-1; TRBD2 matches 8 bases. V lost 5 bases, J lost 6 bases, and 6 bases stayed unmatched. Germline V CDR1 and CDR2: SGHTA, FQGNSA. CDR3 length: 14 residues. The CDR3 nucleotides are TGTGCCAGCAGCGTAAGGAGCGGGAGCAATGAGCAGTTCTTC. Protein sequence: CASSVRSGSNEQFF.

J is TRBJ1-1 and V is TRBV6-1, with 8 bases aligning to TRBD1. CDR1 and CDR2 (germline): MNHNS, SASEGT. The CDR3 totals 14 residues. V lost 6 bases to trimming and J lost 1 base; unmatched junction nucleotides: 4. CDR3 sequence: CASRPGQENTEAFF. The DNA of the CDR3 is TGTGCCAGCAGGCCGGGACAGGAGAACACTGAAGCTTTCTTT.

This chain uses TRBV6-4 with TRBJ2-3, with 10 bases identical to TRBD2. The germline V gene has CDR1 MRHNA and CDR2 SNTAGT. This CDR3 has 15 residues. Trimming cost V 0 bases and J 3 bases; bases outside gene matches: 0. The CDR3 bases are TGTGCCAGCAGTGACTCGGGACTAGCGACAGATACGCAGTATTTT. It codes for CASSDSGLATDTQYF.

This CDR3 reads CASSPGGLRETQYF. The CDR3 coding sequence is TGTGCCAGCAGCCCGGGGGGTCTCAGGGAGACCCAGTACTTC. The chain has TRBV5-4 and TRBJ2-5; 7 bases map to TRBD2. Germline trimming cut 4 bases from V and 5 bases from J; bases unmatched to any gene: 8. The CDR3 length is 14 residues. The V gene's germline CDR1 is SGHNT and CDR2 YYREEE (reference sequence).

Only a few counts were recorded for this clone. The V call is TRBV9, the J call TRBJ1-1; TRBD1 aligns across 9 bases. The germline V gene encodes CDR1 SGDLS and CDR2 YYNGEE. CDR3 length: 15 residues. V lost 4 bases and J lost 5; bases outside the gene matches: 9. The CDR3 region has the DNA TGTGCCAGCAGCCTCGAAACAGGGGGCTTTACTGAAGCTTTCTTT. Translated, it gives CASSLETGGFTEAFF. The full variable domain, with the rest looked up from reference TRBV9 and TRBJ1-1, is DSGVTQTPKHLITATGQRVTLRCSPRSGDLSVYWYQQSLDQGLQFLIQYYNGEERAKGNILERFSAQQFPDLHSELNLSSLELGDSALYFCASSLETGGFTEAFFGQGTRLTVV.

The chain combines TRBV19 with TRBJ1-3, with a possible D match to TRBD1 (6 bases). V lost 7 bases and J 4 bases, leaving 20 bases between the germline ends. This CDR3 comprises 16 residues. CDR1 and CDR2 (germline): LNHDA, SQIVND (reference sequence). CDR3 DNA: TGTGCCAGTAAGGACAGTCTGTTGGCCCCCGGAAACACCATATATTTT. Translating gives CASKDSLLAPGNTIYF.

The CDR3 spells CASSIYAPTGLGNEKLFF. The DNA of the CDR3 is TGTGCCAGTAGTATATACGCCCCGACAGGGCTCGGTAATGAAAAACTGTTTTTT. The chain employs TRBV19 and TRBJ1-4; TRBD1 matches at 7 bases. The V gene end was trimmed by 2 bases and the J gene end by 4 bases; junction bases not matched to a gene: 13. The germline CDR1 and CDR2 sequences are LNHDA and SQIVND (reference sequence). CDR3 size: 18 residues.

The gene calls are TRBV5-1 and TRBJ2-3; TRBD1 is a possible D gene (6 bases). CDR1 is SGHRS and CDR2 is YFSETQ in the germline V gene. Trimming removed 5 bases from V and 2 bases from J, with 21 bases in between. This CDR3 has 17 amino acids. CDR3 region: CASSPTTGQYFTDTQYF. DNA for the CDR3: TGCGCCAGCAGTCCAACAACCGGACAGTATTTCACAGATACGCAGTATTTT.

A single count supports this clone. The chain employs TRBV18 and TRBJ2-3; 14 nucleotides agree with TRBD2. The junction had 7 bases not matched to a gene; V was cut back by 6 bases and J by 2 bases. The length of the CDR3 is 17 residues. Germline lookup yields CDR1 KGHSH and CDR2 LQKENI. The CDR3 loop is CASSRTSGRPHTDTQYF. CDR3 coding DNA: TGTGCCAGCTCTCGGACTAGCGGGAGGCCTCACACAGATACGCAGTATTTT.

The CDR3 coding sequence is TGTGCCAGCAGCCTCACAGGGGTGAATGAGCAGTTCTTC. Amino acids: CASSLTGVNEQFF. V gene TRBV7-2 combines with J gene TRBJ2-1, with 7 nucleotides matching TRBD1. The germline V gene encodes CDR1 SGHTA and CDR2 FQGNSA. V shed 5 bases, J shed 7 bases, and the junction held 5 bases outside the gene matches. The length of the CDR3 is 13 residues.

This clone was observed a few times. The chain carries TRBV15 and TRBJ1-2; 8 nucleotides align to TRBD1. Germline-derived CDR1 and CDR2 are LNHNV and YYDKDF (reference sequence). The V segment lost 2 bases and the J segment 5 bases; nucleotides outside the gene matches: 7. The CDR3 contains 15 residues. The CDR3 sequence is CATSRSKGTGYGYTF. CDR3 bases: TGTGCCACCAGCAGAAGTAAGGGGACAGGATATGGCTACACCTTC.

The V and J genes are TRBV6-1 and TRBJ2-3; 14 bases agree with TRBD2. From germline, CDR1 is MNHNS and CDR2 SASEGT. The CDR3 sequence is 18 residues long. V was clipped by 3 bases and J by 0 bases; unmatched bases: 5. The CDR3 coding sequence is TGTGCCAGCAGTGACGGACTAGCGGGGGGAACTAGCACAGATACGCAGTATTTT. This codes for CASSDGLAGGTSTDTQYF.